This is a list of T cell receptor beta chains from one sample in a study of T cell responses to AZD1222 COVID-19 vaccine. Libraries were prepared by immunoSEQ multiplex PCR; TCRdb keeps only in-frame clonotypes and omits some of them. The sample lists around 120,000 clones; just under 95% were seen once. Sequences were derived from peripheral blood, sampled on day 0 of AZD1222 vaccination. Receptors originate from an adult in good health. The CDR3 runs from the conserved cysteine through the conserved F or W. Each record gives: J gene, V gene, D gene, clone size, CDR3 protein, CDR3 DNA. A D gene is named only where the DNA matches it firmly. Rows give clone size only sometimes, using once, few, many, or a class for an expanded clone.

J: TRBJ2-2
V: TRBV19
D: TRBD1
size: NA
CDR3: CASSTGQGHTGELFF
DNA: TGTGCCAGTAGTACAGGACAGGGGCACACCGGGGAGCTGTTTTTT

J: TRBJ1-4
V: TRBV5-4
D: TRBD1
size: NA
CDR3: CASSEGQGGFSEKLFF
DNA: TGTGCCAGCAGCGAGGGACAGGGTGGGTTTAGTGAAAAACTGTTTTTT

J: TRBJ2-1
V: TRBV6-1
D: TRBD2
size: NA
CDR3: CASGEAGEPEQFF
DNA: TGTGCCAGCGGTGAAGCGGGAGAACCTGAGCAGTTCTTC

J: TRBJ2-1
V: TRBV27
D: NA
size: NA
CDR3: CASSLLLGPEQFF
DNA: TGTGCCAGCAGTTTACTACTCGGCCCTGAGCAGTTCTTC

J: TRBJ1-2
V: TRBV10-3
D: NA
size: NA
CDR3: CAISDSKGGGYGYTF
DNA: TGTGCCATCAGTGATTCGAAGGGAGGGGGCTATGGCTACACCTTC

J: TRBJ2-7
V: TRBV29-1
D: TRBD2
size: NA
CDR3: CSVVSGTSVTDTYEQYF
DNA: TGCAGCGTTGTATCCGGGACTAGCGTAACAGACACCTACGAGCAGTACTTC

J: TRBJ2-1
V: TRBV29-1
D: NA
size: NA
CDR3: CSVQGVGRADNEQFF
DNA: TGCAGCGTTCAAGGAGTAGGTCGAGCGGACAATGAGCAGTTCTTC

J: TRBJ2-7
V: TRBV7-9
D: TRBD2
size: NA
CDR3: CASSSTGTSGDRSSYEQYF
DNA: TGTGCCAGCAGCTCGACCGGGACTAGCGGGGATCGGAGCTCCTACGAGCAGTACTTC

J: TRBJ2-1
V: TRBV29-1
D: TRBD2
size: NA
CDR3: CSCPKTSGTDEQFF
DNA: TGCAGCTGCCCGAAGACTAGCGGGACTGATGAGCAGTTCTTC

J: TRBJ2-7
V: TRBV3-1/TRBV3-2
D: NA
size: few
CDR3: CASSQTERTYEQYF
DNA: TGTGCCAGCAGCCAAACCGAGCGTACCTACGAGCAGTACTTC

J: TRBJ2-2
V: TRBV19
D: NA
size: NA
CDR3: CASSRDFTTGELFF
DNA: TGTGCCAGTAGCCGGGACTTCACCACCGGGGAGCTGTTTTTT

J: TRBJ2-3
V: TRBV7-8
D: NA
size: NA
CDR3: CASRRAGRAPSTDTQYF
DNA: TGTGCCAGCAGGCGAGCCGGGAGAGCACCTAGCACAGATACGCAGTATTTT

J: TRBJ1-5
V: TRBV28
D: TRBD1
size: NA
CDR3: CASSLSYRGRSNQPQHF
DNA: TGTGCCAGCAGTTTGTCTTACAGGGGGAGAAGCAATCAGCCCCAGCATTTT

J: TRBJ2-6
V: TRBV7-6
D: NA
size: NA
CDR3: CASSLAQGLAGANVLTF
DNA: TGTGCCAGCAGCTTAGCGCAGGGATTGGCTGGGGCCAACGTCCTGACTTTC